Below, 20 T cell receptor beta chains from the same sample are listed, as sequenced in a study of blood T cells in healthy people across ages. It was with a sample-barcoded 5' primer and a J-beta primer mix that a second PCR of roughly 7 to 12 cycles was run. Via MiXCR, TCRdb re-called the 5' RACE reads, giving one row per CDR3 protein. The sample records 650,000 to 1,000,000 distinct CDR3 sequences, around half being singletons. The sequenced material came from blood. These receptors were obtained from a man older than 75 in good health.

This clonotype showed up just a few times. The rearrangement uses TRBV7-3 and TRBJ1-2; D is undetermined. CDR3 length: 12 amino acids. V was cut by 5 bases and J by 4 bases, with 8 bases left in between. Germline assignment: CDR1 SGHTA and CDR2 FQGTGA. The CDR3 DNA sequence: TGTGCCAGCAGCACCCCCGGCTATGGCTACACCTTC. It translates to CASSTPGYGYTF.

The V gene is TRBV7-2, the J gene TRBJ2-1; D ambiguous. V shed 1 base and J shed 15 bases, with 19 bases lying between them. This CDR3 is 14 amino acids long. CDR1 and CDR2 from the germline V gene are SGHTA and FQGNSA. CDR3 DNA sequence: TGTGCCAGCAGCTTAGGTGGCACTTATTCATCCCCGTTCTTC. This sequence encodes CASSLGGTYSSPFF. The full variable domain, its missing parts supplied by reference TRBV7-2 and TRBJ2-1, is GAGVSQSPSNKVTEKGKDVELRCDPISGHTALYWYRQSLGQGLEFLIYFQGNSAPDKSGLPSDRFSAERTGGSVSTLTIQRTQQEDSAVYLCASSLGGTYSSPFFGPGTRLTVL.

This chain joins TRBV6-5 and TRBJ2-3; TRBD2 agrees at 9 bases. CDR1 and CDR2 from the germline V gene are MNHEY and SVGAGI. V was clipped by 4 bases and J by 2 bases; unmatched bases: 13. The CDR3 runs 18 residues. DNA for the CDR3: TGTGCCAGCAGTTCCACCCCTCCGGGACTAGCCCCCACAGATACGCAGTATTTT. As protein: CASSSTPPGLAPTDTQYF.

This clonotype was detected only once. The V call is TRBV12-3 or TRBV12-4, the J call TRBJ2-2, with D uncertain. The CDR3 sequence is 14 residues long. The germline V and J ends were trimmed by 1 base and 3 bases, with 6 bases remaining between them. The CDR3 DNA sequence: TGTGCCAGCAGTTTAGTAATCTACACCGGGGAGCTGTTTTTT. As protein: CASSLVIYTGELFF.

This clonotype was found once. This chain joins TRBV28 and TRBJ2-1; 16 bases align to TRBD2. V was clipped by 10 bases and J by 2 bases; unmatched bases: 5. This CDR3 spans 16 amino acids. Germline assignment: CDR1 MDHEN and CDR2 SYDVKM. The CDR3 sequence: CATEGTSGRAYNEQFF. In DNA, the CDR3 is TGTGCCACCGAAGGGACTAGCGGGAGGGCCTACAATGAGCAGTTCTTC.

There are a few counts of this clonotype. The chain employs TRBV9 and TRBJ2-5, with 7 bases aligning to TRBD2. Unmatched junction bases numbered 19, after V lost 4 bases and J lost 4 bases. The germline V gene encodes CDR1 SGDLS and CDR2 YYNGEE. The CDR3 consists of 18 residues. CDR3 sequence: CASSPSAASGSVGETQYF. The DNA for the CDR3 is TGTGCCAGCAGCCCATCAGCGGCTAGCGGTTCGGTGGGAGAGACCCAGTACTTC.

The sample holds a few counts of this clonotype. The gene calls are TRBV4-3 and TRBJ1-2; no clear D. V lost 0 bases, J lost 4 bases, and 6 bases lay in between. Germline V gene lookup returns CDR1 LGHNA and CDR2 YSLEER. This CDR3 has 13 residues. DNA for the CDR3: TGCGCCAGCAGCCAAGATATTTTCTATGGCTACACCTTC. This gives the protein CASSQDIFYGYTF.

The V call is TRBV7-2, the J call TRBJ2-3, with no clear D. V lost 5 bases, J lost 5 bases, and 5 bases lay in between. Germline lookup yields CDR1 SGHTA and CDR2 FQGNSA. This CDR3 is built from 11 residues. DNA of the CDR3: TGTACCAGCAGCGACCGAGATACGCAGTATTTT. It encodes CTSSDRDTQYF. Full variable domain (outside the CDR3, taken from reference TRBV7-2 and TRBJ2-3): GAGVSQSPSNKVTEKGKDVELRCDPISGHTALYWYRQSLGQGLEFLIYFQGNSAPDKSGLPSDRFSAERTGGSVSTLTIQRTQQEDSAVYLCTSSDRDTQYFGPGTRLTVL.

The V and J genes are TRBV14 and TRBJ2-5; the match to TRBD2 covers 12 bases. The assigned J gene may be wrong: the sequence end matches TRBJ2-7 better. CDR3 length: 15 residues. Germline lookup yields CDR1 SGHDN and CDR2 FVKESK. CDR3 in amino acids: CASSQSLAGGFEQYF. CDR3 coding DNA: TGTGCCAGCAGCCAGTCACTAGCGGGAGGATTCGAGCAGTACTTC.

The chain links TRBV20-1 to TRBJ2-1; the D is unclear. The CDR3 has 14 amino acids. V dropped 6 bases and J dropped 0 bases, with 12 bases sitting between them. In germline, CDR1 is DFQATT, CDR2 SNEGSKA (reference sequence). CDR3 residues: CSATAVSSYNEQFF. DNA of the CDR3: TGCAGTGCCACGGCTGTTAGCTCCTACAATGAGCAGTTCTTC.

With respect to this clonotype: A much larger clone is a single base away; this may be a read error. The V call is TRBV5-6, the J call TRBJ1-6, with TRBD1 identical over 10 bases. The CDR3 extends over 17 amino acids. The germline V gene has CDR1 SGHDT and CDR2 YYEEEE. CDR3 coding DNA: TGTGCCAGCAGCTTGGCCAAAGGGACAGGGGTTAATTCACCCCCCCACTTT. Its protein product is CASSLAKGTGVNSPPHF.

V gene TRBV12-3 or TRBV12-4 combines with J gene TRBJ1-2, with TRBD1 matching over 8 bases. The CDR3 contains 15 residues. J was trimmed by 7 bases and V by 6 bases; bases with no gene match: 13. DNA of the CDR3: TGTGCCAGCAGGCCAGGACAGGGCGCAGTCGCTGGCTACACCTTC. Translated: CASRPGQGAVAGYTF.

This clonotype was picked up a small number of times. V is TRBV28 and J is TRBJ2-5; 8 nucleotides agree with TRBD1. V was clipped by 7 bases and J by 4 bases; unmatched bases: 5. The CDR3 spans 13 residues. Germline V gene data show CDR1 as MDHEN and CDR2 as SYDVKM. CDR3 amino acids: CASIQGARETQYF. The CDR3 region has the DNA TGTGCCAGCATTCAGGGGGCACGAGAGACCCAGTACTTC. Full variable domain (rest looked up from reference TRBV28 and TRBJ2-5): DVKVTQSSRYLVKRTGEKVFLECVQDMDHENMFWYRQDPGLGLRLIYFSYDVKMKEKGDIPEGYSVSREKKERFSLILESASTNQTSMYLCASIQGARETQYFGPGTRLLVL.

This sequence joins TRBV7-6 and TRBJ2-6; D might be TRBD1 or TRBD2, each matching 5 bases. The CDR3 is 18 residues long. Germline V CDR1 and CDR2: SGHVS, FNYEAQ. The V and J ends lost 1 base and 0 bases respectively, with 13 bases between them. The CDR3 DNA sequence: TGTGCCAGCAGCTTAGAACAAGGGGACCTCTCTGGGGCCAACGTCCTGACTTTC. Amino acids: CASSLEQGDLSGANVLTF.

This clonotype was seen a single time. V gene TRBV6-5 combines with J gene TRBJ2-7; a weak D match, TRBD2 (6 bases). The length of the CDR3 is 17 residues. Looked up from germline, CDR1 is MNHEY and CDR2 is SVGAGI. V lost 4 bases and J lost 6, with 25 bases in between. CDR3 sequence: CASSFGGPGVCGGEQYF. CDR3 bases: TGTGCCAGCAGTTTCGGCGGACCGGGAGTGTGTGGAGGCGAGCAGTACTTC.

The rearrangement uses TRBV20-1 and TRBJ2-5; 10 bases are shared with TRBD1. The CDR3 is made up of 16 amino acids. CDR1 and CDR2 from the germline V gene are DFQATT and SNEGSKA (reference sequence). J lost 11 bases, V lost 0 bases, and 15 bases had no gene match. CDR3 sequence reads: CSARDHGQGGYNEQYF. The CDR3 DNA reads TGCAGTGCTAGAGATCATGGACAGGGGGGTTACAATGAGCAGTACTTC.

This clonotype was counted a few times. This chain joins TRBV4-2 and TRBJ1-5; no clear D. CDR3 length: 16 residues. Germline values: CDR1 LGHNA, CDR2 YNFKEQ. V lost 1 base, J lost 3 bases, and 13 bases lay in between. Here the CDR3 DNA reads TGTGCCAGCAGCCAAGCCGTCGGGCAGGCCAATCAGCCCCAGCATTTT. It is translated as CASSQAVGQANQPQHF.

This rearrangement joins TRBV6-6 to TRBJ2-7; no clear D. CDR1 and CDR2 (germline): MNHNY, SVGAGI (reference sequence). The V end was cut by 2 bases, the J end by 2 bases, with 4 bases between. The CDR3 totals 12 residues. The CDR3 spells CASSYGPYEQYF. CDR3 sequence (DNA): TGTGCCAGCAGTTACGGGCCCTACGAGCAGTACTTC.

This clonotype has a handful of counts. V usage is TRBV5-1 and J usage is TRBJ2-7; a possible D gene is TRBD2 (6 bases). V dropped 2 bases and J dropped 7 bases, with 16 bases sitting between them. CDR3 length: 14 residues. Per the germline V gene, CDR1 is SGHRS and CDR2 is YFSETQ. The CDR3 nucleotides are TGCGCCAGCAGCTTCGGACCTCCCGGGGGAGAGCAGTACTTC. It encodes CASSFGPPGGEQYF.

The chain employs TRBV29-1 and TRBJ2-1, with D perhaps matching TRBD2 (5 bases). The CDR3 runs to 12 residues. V lost 4 bases and J 5 bases, leaving 9 bases between the germline ends. Germline CDR1 is SQVTM and CDR2 is ANQGSEA. CDR3 protein: CSVARGHNEQFF. CDR3 DNA sequence: TGCAGCGTTGCACGGGGTCACAATGAGCAGTTCTTC.